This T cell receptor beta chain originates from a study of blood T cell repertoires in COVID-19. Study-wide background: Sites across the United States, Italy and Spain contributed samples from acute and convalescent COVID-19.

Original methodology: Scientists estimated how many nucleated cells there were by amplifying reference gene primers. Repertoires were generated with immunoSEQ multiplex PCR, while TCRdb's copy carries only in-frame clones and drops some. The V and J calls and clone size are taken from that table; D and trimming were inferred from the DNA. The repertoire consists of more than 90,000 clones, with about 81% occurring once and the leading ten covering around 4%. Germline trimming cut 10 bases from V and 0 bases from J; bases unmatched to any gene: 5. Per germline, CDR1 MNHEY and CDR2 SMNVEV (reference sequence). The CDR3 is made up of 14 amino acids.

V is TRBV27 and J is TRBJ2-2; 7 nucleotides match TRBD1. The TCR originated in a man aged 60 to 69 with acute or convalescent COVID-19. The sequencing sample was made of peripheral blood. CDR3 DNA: TGTGCCACCAGAGGGACAGCGAACACCGGGGAGCTGTTTTTT. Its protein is CATRGTANTGELFF.